Following are 11 T cell receptor beta chains from one sample sequenced in a study of OX40 agonist ivuxolimab in advanced cancers. TCRdb keeps only in-frame clones here, not all; method: immunoSEQ multiplex PCR. The sample has under 25,000 clones, 70% to 90% seen once. This material consisted of CD4+ or CD8+ T cells sorted from blood, taken in a trial of the OX40 agonist ivuxolimab. These receptors were obtained from an adult with an advanced solid tumor such as melanoma, head and neck, liver or kidney cancer.

This rearrangement joins TRBV5-6 to TRBJ2-7; 11 nucleotides line up with TRBD1. CDR1 SGHDT and CDR2 YYEEEE come from the germline V gene. This CDR3 spans 18 amino acids. The V gene end was trimmed by 1 base and the J gene end by 0 bases; junction bases not matched to a gene: 9. Written as DNA, the CDR3 is TGTGCCAGCAGCTTGTCGGGCGGCGGGACAGGGGGCTCCTACGAGCAGTACTTC. Protein sequence: CASSLSGGGTGGSYEQYF.

The chain carries TRBV30 and TRBJ2-2, with TRBD2 matching over 7 bases. CDR1 GTSNPN and CDR2 SVGIG come from the germline V gene (reference sequence). V shed 7 bases, J shed 5 bases, and the junction held 7 bases outside the gene matches. The CDR3 is 13 amino acids. The CDR3 DNA reads as TGTGCCTTCGACGGGACTAAGACCGGGGAGCTGTTTTTT. Amino acid sequence: CAFDGTKTGELFF.

V and J are TRBV9 and TRBJ1-2; D is undetermined. The CDR3 length is 13 residues. Germline V gene data show CDR1 as SGDLS and CDR2 as YYNGEE. Trimming removed 0 bases at V and 5 bases at J, with 8 bases between. CDR3 protein: CASSVGKEYGYTF. The CDR3, as DNA: TGTGCCAGCAGCGTAGGTAAAGAGTATGGCTACACCTTC.

The chain uses TRBV9 and TRBJ2-7; D possibly corresponds to TRBD1 (6 bases). V lost 4 bases to trimming and J lost 2 bases, with 16 bases between them. This CDR3 spans 15 amino acids. CDR1 and CDR2 from the germline V gene are SGDLS and YYNGEE. The CDR3 region has the DNA TGTGCCAGCAGCTCCGGCAACAGGGATACCTACGAGCAGTACTTC. It encodes CASSSGNRDTYEQYF.

This clone has just one count. The chain has TRBV7-2 and TRBJ2-2, with D perhaps TRBD1 (6 bases). CDR1 and CDR2 from the germline V gene are SGHTA and FQGNSA. The CDR3 runs 15 residues. Trimming stripped 1 base from V and 5 bases from J, with 11 bases between. The CDR3 loop reads CASSLVHRDTGELFF. CDR3 bases: TGTGCCAGCAGCTTAGTCCACAGGGATACCGGGGAGCTGTTTTTT.

This sequence joins TRBV9 and TRBJ2-7, with D possibly TRBD2 on 5 matching bases. This CDR3 is 16 amino acids long. CDR1 and CDR2 from the germline V gene are SGDLS and YYNGEE. With 4 bases removed from V and 0 bases from J, the gap between germline ends came to 17 bases. In nucleotides, the CDR3 is TGTGCCAGCAGCCCAAGCCCGGGGAGTAACTCCTACGAGCAGTACTTC. Amino acids: CASSPSPGSNSYEQYF.

The chain has TRBV4-1 and TRBJ2-7; weak D call: TRBD2 (6 bases). Germline values: CDR1 MGHRA, CDR2 YSYEKL. Trimming removed 3 bases from V and 2 bases from J, with 11 bases in between. The CDR3 runs 14 residues. The CDR3 loop reads CASSHGSGAYEQYF. The CDR3 bases are TGCGCCAGCAGCCACGGTAGCGGAGCCTACGAGCAGTACTTC.

This clone is classed as medium-sized. The chain employs TRBV5-5 and TRBJ2-7, with D perhaps being TRBD1 or TRBD2 (5 bases each). From germline, CDR1 is SGHKS and CDR2 YYEKEE (reference sequence). This CDR3 region has 14 residues. The V end lost 0 bases, the J end lost 3 bases, and 10 bases lay between the germline ends. CDR3 sequence reads: CASSLAGLFYEQYF. As DNA, the CDR3 is TGTGCCAGCAGCTTGGCGGGGCTTTTCTACGAGCAGTACTTC.

This sequence joins TRBV5-4 and TRBJ1-1; perhaps TRBD1 as D (5 bases). V lost 3 bases and J lost 3, with 6 bases in between. The CDR3 runs to 12 residues. Germline V gene sequence: CDR1 SGHNT, CDR2 YYREEE (reference sequence). The chain's CDR3 is CASSWGDTEAFF. DNA for the CDR3: TGTGCCAGCAGCTGGGGGGACACTGAAGCTTTCTTT.

This clone was observed a few times. This rearrangement joins TRBV9 to TRBJ2-3, with 7 nucleotides matching TRBD2. V was clipped by 1 base and J by 3 bases; unmatched bases: 11. CDR3 length: 17 residues. Germline V lookup: CDR1 SGDLS, CDR2 YYNGEE. The CDR3 is CASSVLESASGTDTQYF. CDR3 DNA: TGTGCCAGCAGCGTACTCGAGTCGGCTAGCGGTACAGATACGCAGTATTTT.

The rearrangement links TRBV19 to TRBJ1-1, with D uncertain. This CDR3 is built from 13 residues. Germline CDR1 is LNHDA and CDR2 is SQIVND (reference sequence). Trimming took 3 bases from V and 0 from J, leaving 5 bases between them. The CDR3 region is CASSIYVNTEAFF. CDR3 nucleotides: TGTGCCAGTAGTATTTACGTGAACACTGAAGCTTTCTTT.